This is a list of T cell receptor beta chains from one sample in a study of CD8 T cells in Susac syndrome. TCRdb called the immunoSEQ multiplex PCR reads again in MiXCR, with one record for every CDR3 protein. The profile shows approximately 57,000 distinct CDR3 sequences, approximately 95% of them singletons. Source material: CD8+ T cells from PBMCs. Every receptor here comes from a human donor with Susac syndrome. Both conserved end residues are part of each CDR3. The D gene is left open where the match is weak. The size entry is marked missing in some rows and otherwise reads once, few, many or a size class.

clone size: once; D gene: .; V gene: TRBV12-3/TRBV12-4; J gene: TRBJ1-1; CDR3 protein: CASSLGTPNTEAFF; CDR3 DNA: TGTGCCAGCAGTTTGGGGACCCCGAACACTGAAGCTTTCTTT
clone size: .; D gene: .; V gene: TRBV20-1; J gene: TRBJ2-1; CDR3 protein: CSVVQGNEQFF; CDR3 DNA: TGCAGTGTCGTACAGGGAAATGAGCAGTTCTTC
clone size: once; D gene: .; V gene: TRBV6-1; J gene: TRBJ2-3; CDR3 protein: CASSALWGAPNTDTQYF; CDR3 DNA: TGTGCCAGCAGTGCGCTATGGGGGGCGCCAAACACAGATACGCAGTATTTT
clone size: .; D gene: TRBD2; V gene: TRBV7-9; J gene: TRBJ2-5; CDR3 protein: CASKQWSSGGARTQYF; CDR3 DNA: TGTGCCAGCAAACAGTGGTCCAGCGGGGGGGCAAGGACCCAGTACTTC
clone size: .; D gene: TRBD1; V gene: TRBV27; J gene: TRBJ1-1; CDR3 protein: CASSPRQGLMNTEAFF; CDR3 DNA: TGTGCCAGCAGTCCACGACAGGGATTAATGAACACTGAAGCTTTCTTT
clone size: .; D gene: .; V gene: TRBV29-1; J gene: TRBJ2-7; CDR3 protein: CSVEGQFRGYEQYF; CDR3 DNA: TGCAGCGTTGAGGGGCAGTTCAGGGGCTACGAGCAGTACTTC
clone size: .; D gene: TRBD2; V gene: TRBV12-3/TRBV12-4; J gene: TRBJ2-5; CDR3 protein: CASSLGAGVVPQYF; CDR3 DNA: TGTGCCAGCAGTTTAGGAGCGGGGGTGGTTCCCCAGTACTTC
clone size: .; D gene: .; V gene: TRBV9; J gene: TRBJ2-3; CDR3 protein: CASSVAGGRQLTDTQYF; CDR3 DNA: TGTGCCAGCAGCGTAGCCGGCGGCAGGCAACTCACAGATACGCAGTATTTT
clone size: .; D gene: .; V gene: TRBV12-3/TRBV12-4; J gene: TRBJ1-6; CDR3 protein: CASSLLQGVDSPLHF; CDR3 DNA: TGTGCCAGCAGCCTACTGCAGGGAGTAGATTCACCCCTCCACTTT
clone size: .; D gene: TRBD2; V gene: TRBV30; J gene: TRBJ2-7; CDR3 protein: CAWSVSGLASEQYF; CDR3 DNA: TGTGCCTGGAGCGTTTCTGGACTAGCTTCCGAGCAGTACTTC
clone size: .; D gene: .; V gene: TRBV11-2; J gene: TRBJ1-2; CDR3 protein: CASSVPGKGYGYTF; CDR3 DNA: TGTGCCAGCAGCGTACCGGGCAAAGGCTATGGCTACACCTTC
clone size: .; D gene: .; V gene: TRBV30; J gene: TRBJ1-1; CDR3 protein: CAWSVLGGTEAFF; CDR3 DNA: TGTGCCTGGAGTGTACTGGGCGGCACTGAAGCTTTCTTT
clone size: .; D gene: .; V gene: TRBV25-1; J gene: TRBJ2-4; CDR3 protein: CASSDPTLPENIQYF; CDR3 DNA: TGTGCCAGCAGTGACCCGACCCTGCCCGAAAACATTCAGTACTTC
clone size: .; D gene: TRBD1; V gene: TRBV9; J gene: TRBJ1-6; CDR3 protein: CASSPRGTGLNSPLHF; CDR3 DNA: TGTGCCAGCAGCCCCCGGGGGACAGGCTTGAATTCACCCCTCCACTTT
clone size: .; D gene: .; V gene: TRBV27; J gene: TRBJ1-2; CDR3 protein: CASSLSGGAFYGYTF; CDR3 DNA: TGTGCCAGCAGTTTATCCGGGGGCGCCTTCTATGGCTACACCTTC
clone size: .; D gene: .; V gene: TRBV29-1; J gene: TRBJ1-1; CDR3 protein: CSVDSSGADTEAFF; CDR3 DNA: TGCAGCGTTGACTCTTCGGGCGCTGACACTGAAGCTTTCTTT
clone size: once; D gene: .; V gene: TRBV30; J gene: TRBJ2-7; CDR3 protein: CAWGLATYEQYF; CDR3 DNA: TGTGCCTGGGGCCTCGCTACCTACGAGCAGTACTTC
clone size: once; D gene: .; V gene: TRBV6-5; J gene: TRBJ2-3; CDR3 protein: CASSYPPGTDTQYF; CDR3 DNA: TGTGCCAGCAGTTACCCGCCCGGCACAGATACGCAGTATTTT
clone size: .; D gene: .; V gene: TRBV3-1; J gene: TRBJ2-7; CDR3 protein: CASSQAEGMYEQYF; CDR3 DNA: TGTGCCAGCAGCCAGGCGGAGGGGATGTACGAGCAGTACTTC
clone size: .; D gene: .; V gene: TRBV25-1; J gene: TRBJ1-4; CDR3 protein: CASSELGTNEKLFF; CDR3 DNA: TGTGCCAGCAGTGAATTGGGGACTAATGAAAAACTGTTTTTT
clone size: .; D gene: .; V gene: TRBV12-3/TRBV12-4; J gene: TRBJ2-1; CDR3 protein: CASSGAGWQGRLDEQFF; CDR3 DNA: TGTGCCAGCAGTGGCGCCGGGTGGCAGGGGAGATTGGATGAGCAGTTCTTC
clone size: .; D gene: .; V gene: TRBV30; J gene: TRBJ1-4; CDR3 protein: CAWGNSEKLFF; CDR3 DNA: TGTGCCTGGGGAAATAGTGAAAAACTGTTTTTT
clone size: .; D gene: .; V gene: TRBV27; J gene: TRBJ2-7; CDR3 protein: CASSWVRGAYEQYF; CDR3 DNA: TGTGCCAGCAGTTGGGTCAGGGGGGCCTACGAGCAGTACTTC
clone size: .; D gene: .; V gene: TRBV9; J gene: TRBJ2-3; CDR3 protein: CASSAPQVGGTDTQYF; CDR3 DNA: TGTGCCAGCAGCGCCCCCCAAGTTGGCGGCACAGATACGCAGTATTTT
clone size: .; D gene: .; V gene: TRBV2; J gene: TRBJ2-7; CDR3 protein: CASSEAFDQVGKAYEQYF; CDR3 DNA: TGTGCCAGCAGTGAAGCGTTCGACCAGGTAGGGAAGGCCTACGAGCAGTACTTC
clone size: few; D gene: .; V gene: TRBV12-3/TRBV12-4; J gene: TRBJ2-7; CDR3 protein: CASSPGRGYEQYF; CDR3 DNA: TGTGCCAGCAGTCCTGGCAGGGGCTACGAGCAGTACTTC
clone size: .; D gene: .; V gene: TRBV9; J gene: TRBJ1-4; CDR3 protein: CASSSSGGEKLFF; CDR3 DNA: TGTGCCAGCAGCTCAAGCGGGGGTGAAAAACTGTTTTTT
clone size: once; D gene: TRBD2; V gene: TRBV7-3; J gene: TRBJ2-2; CDR3 protein: CASSAASGYTGELFF; CDR3 DNA: TGTGCCAGCAGCGCGGCTAGCGGTTACACCGGGGAGCTGTTTTTT
clone size: few; D gene: .; V gene: TRBV7-9; J gene: TRBJ2-7; CDR3 protein: CASSRPGAAYEQYF; CDR3 DNA: TGTGCCAGCAGCCGTCCAGGGGCAGCCTACGAGCAGTACTTC
clone size: .; D gene: TRBD2; V gene: TRBV9; J gene: TRBJ2-1; CDR3 protein: CASSVAPRDTGGRGEQFF; CDR3 DNA: TGTGCCAGCAGCGTAGCCCCGCGGGATACGGGGGGGCGGGGTGAGCAGTTCTTC
clone size: .; D gene: .; V gene: TRBV29-1; J gene: TRBJ1-1; CDR3 protein: CSVAREFNTEAFF; CDR3 DNA: TGCAGCGTCGCGCGGGAGTTCAACACTGAAGCTTTCTTT
clone size: .; D gene: .; V gene: TRBV30; J gene: TRBJ2-7; CDR3 protein: CAWSVPRGPTSSYEQYF; CDR3 DNA: TGTGCCTGGAGTGTACCCAGGGGCCCAACCAGCTCCTACGAGCAGTACTTC
clone size: .; D gene: .; V gene: TRBV9; J gene: TRBJ2-1; CDR3 protein: CASSPWVADNEQFF; CDR3 DNA: TGTGCCAGCAGCCCATGGGTAGCTGACAATGAGCAGTTCTTC
clone size: .; D gene: .; V gene: TRBV30; J gene: TRBJ2-5; CDR3 protein: CAWSLLGGKETQYF; CDR3 DNA: TGTGCCTGGAGTTTATTAGGGGGGAAAGAGACCCAGTACTTC
clone size: .; D gene: .; V gene: TRBV4-1; J gene: TRBJ2-7; CDR3 protein: CASSHPRGRREQYF; CDR3 DNA: TGCGCCAGCAGCCACCCCCGGGGCCGACGAGAGCAGTACTTC
clone size: .; D gene: .; V gene: TRBV5-4; J gene: TRBJ2-5; CDR3 protein: CASRSGGGRETQYF; CDR3 DNA: TGTGCCAGCAGATCCGGGGGCGGACGGGAGACCCAGTACTTC
clone size: once; D gene: .; V gene: TRBV14; J gene: TRBJ1-2; CDR3 protein: CASSQGRYGYTF; CDR3 DNA: TGTGCCAGCAGCCAAGGGCGTTATGGCTACACCTTC
clone size: .; D gene: .; V gene: TRBV11-2; J gene: TRBJ2-1; CDR3 protein: CASSLDGWTDSGIQNNEQFF; CDR3 DNA: TGTGCCAGCAGCTTAGATGGTTGGACGGACAGCGGAATTCAGAACAATGAGCAGTTCTTC
clone size: .; D gene: .; V gene: TRBV25-1; J gene: TRBJ2-7; CDR3 protein: CASSVGDEQYF; CDR3 DNA: TGTGCCAGCAGTGTGGGGGACGAGCAGTACTTC
clone size: .; D gene: TRBD1; V gene: TRBV7-6; J gene: TRBJ2-1; CDR3 protein: CASSSRDRDEQFF; CDR3 DNA: TGTGCCAGCAGCTCTCGGGACAGGGACGAGCAGTTCTTC